Sequencing of this T cell receptor (beta chain) was carried out in a study of cytomegalovirus exposure and HLA in healthy donors. The study's findings and limits: Several of the most significant clusters appeared linked to common viral pathogens, based on a later analysis.

The PCR contained 60 Vbeta and 13 Jbeta primers. Assay used: immunoSEQ multiplex PCR; TCRdb lists only in-frame clones, some missing. This table lists approximately 150,000 clones. Of note for this clone: Its antigen remains unknown.

Though nominally healthy at sampling, donors likely had unrecorded immune exposures. This CDR3 has 18 residues. Germline V gives CDR1 MGHRA, CDR2 YSYEKL. V was clipped by 3 bases and J by 1 base, with 19 bases between them. This receptor was identified in a woman in her forties in good health and CMV-seronegative. This chain uses TRBV4-1 with TRBJ1-5; tentatively, D is TRBD1 (6 bases). Sequences were obtained from PBMCs. CDR3: CASSHPSRGMGSNQPQHF. The CDR3 coding sequence is TGCGCCAGCAGCCACCCCTCAAGGGGGATGGGGAGCAATCAGCCCCAGCATTTT.